Presented here are 21 T cell receptor beta chains from one specimen sequenced in a study of cytomegalovirus exposure and HLA in healthy donors. It was with 60 Vbeta and 13 Jbeta primers that the PCR ran. The method was immunoSEQ multiplex PCR; TCRdb's version includes in-frame clones alone and lacks a portion of them. The data hold approximately 120,000 clones, with 65% to 80% observed a single time. Input material: PBMCs. The receptors here all came from a man aged 25-45 years in good health and CMV-seronegative.

This chain links TRBV5-1 with TRBJ1-5, with D perhaps matching TRBD1 (5 bases). Germline V gives CDR1 SGHRS, CDR2 YFSETQ. V was pared by 0 bases and J by 3 bases, with 10 bases between. The length of the CDR3 is 15 residues. Here the CDR3 reads CASSLDGAANQPQHF. CDR3 bases: TGCGCCAGCAGCTTGGATGGGGCCGCCAATCAGCCCCAGCATTTT.

The rearrangement joins TRBV5-8 to TRBJ2-3; 12 nucleotides match TRBD2. J gave up 2 bases and V 3 bases, and 1 base lay outside the gene matches. CDR1 is SGHTS, CDR2 YDEGEE, per germline. CDR3 size: 15 residues. CDR3 sequence (DNA): TGTGCCAGCAGCTCTAGCGGGAGGGCCACAGATACGCAGTATTTT. It specifies CASSSSGRATDTQYF.

This chain connects TRBV19 to TRBJ2-1, with 9 bases aligning to TRBD2. The length of the CDR3 is 13 residues. Germline V CDR1 and CDR2: LNHDA, SQIVND (reference sequence). With V trimmed by 7 bases and J by 12 bases, 10 bases remained unmatched. The CDR3 protein is CASNFGTSQRQFF. CDR3 coding DNA: TGTGCCAGTAATTTCGGGACTAGCCAGCGGCAGTTCTTC.

This chain connects TRBV5-1 to TRBJ2-5; 8 nucleotides match TRBD1. V was clipped by 4 bases and J by 5 bases; unmatched bases: 7. Germline V lookup: CDR1 SGHRS, CDR2 YFSETQ. The CDR3 spans 14 residues. CDR3 residues: CASSTAGGSETQYF. CDR3 nucleotide sequence: TGCGCCAGCAGCACGGCAGGGGGCAGTGAGACCCAGTACTTC.

The chain employs TRBV28 and TRBJ1-1; 9 nucleotides line up with TRBD1. Germline loops: CDR1 MDHEN, CDR2 SYDVKM. With V trimmed by 5 bases and J by 0 bases, 7 bases remained unmatched. The CDR3 is 16 residues long. CDR3 in amino acids: CASSPPQGALNTEAFF. The CDR3 coding sequence is TGTGCCAGCAGTCCACCACAGGGGGCGTTGAACACTGAAGCTTTCTTT.

This chain connects TRBV7-9 to TRBJ2-7, with a tentative D call TRBD1 (5 bases). V lost 2 bases and J lost 5, with 7 bases in between. Per the germline V gene, CDR1 is SEHNR and CDR2 is FQNEAQ (reference sequence). The CDR3 is 12 residues long. CDR3 residues: CASSLNRNEQYF. CDR3 nucleotides: TGTGCCAGCAGCTTAAACAGGAACGAGCAGTACTTC.

The chain combines TRBV4-1 with TRBJ2-7, with D possibly matching TRBD1 (5 bases). Germline V gene sequence: CDR1 MGHRA, CDR2 YSYEKL. With 8 bases removed from V and 0 bases from J, the gap between germline ends came to 14 bases. This CDR3 is built from 14 residues. CDR3 loop: CASSKARDSYEQYF. The CDR3 DNA sequence: TGCGCCAGCTCCAAGGCCAGGGACTCCTACGAGCAGTACTTC.

The gene calls are TRBV18 and TRBJ1-6; no clear D. V lost 0 bases and J lost 6, with 12 bases in between. The length of the CDR3 is 16 residues. Germline CDR1 KGHSH, CDR2 LQKENI. The DNA for the CDR3 is TGTGCCAGCTCACCACCGAGTTCTCGAAGTAATTCACCCCTCCACTTT. Translation gives CASSPPSSRSNSPLHF.

The gene calls are TRBV6-1 and TRBJ1-6; D is unclear. The CDR3 totals 13 residues. Trimming stripped 2 bases from V and 9 bases from J, with 8 bases between. CDR1 is MNHNS, CDR2 SASEGT, per germline. Here the CDR3 reads CASSELGLSPLHF. The CDR3 DNA is TGTGCCAGCAGTGAACTTGGCCTTTCACCCCTCCACTTT.

This clone has just a few counts. The chain couples TRBV6-4 to TRBJ1-2, with TRBD1 identical over 8 bases. CDR3 length: 13 residues. After removal of 4 bases from V and 4 bases from J, the junction contained 2 bases not matched to a gene. The germline gives CDR1 MRHNA, CDR2 SNTAGT. The CDR3, as DNA: TGTGCCAGCAGTGCCGACAGGGGCTATGGCTACACCTTC. This codes for CASSADRGYGYTF.

The rearrangement uses TRBV14 and TRBJ2-7, with TRBD1 as a possible D gene (6 bases). The CDR3 runs to 14 residues. Germline V gene lookup returns CDR1 SGHDN and CDR2 FVKESK. Trimming took off 2 bases at V and 3 bases at J, with 11 bases between the two ends. CDR3 sequence reads: CASSQTGLNYEQYF. CDR3 DNA sequence: TGTGCCAGCAGCCAAACAGGGTTGAACTACGAGCAGTACTTC.

The chain combines TRBV15 with TRBJ1-2; no clear D gene. V was trimmed by 5 bases and J by 8 bases, leaving 12 bases between them. The CDR3 totals 12 residues. Germline CDR1 reads LNHNV; CDR2 reads YYDKDF (reference sequence). CDR3 bases: TGTGCCACCAGCCTCGGCGGGAGAGGCTACACCTTC. Translation: CATSLGGRGYTF.

This rearrangement joins TRBV5-4 to TRBJ2-7; D is possibly TRBD1 (7 bases). This CDR3 has 15 residues. Trimming removed 1 base at V and 2 bases at J, with 13 bases between. Germline V CDR1 and CDR2: SGHNT, YYREEE (reference sequence). CDR3 loop: CASSLWSGGPYEQYF. For the CDR3, the DNA is TGTGCCAGCAGCTTGTGGTCAGGGGGGCCCTACGAGCAGTACTTC. The full variable domain, its missing parts supplied by reference TRBV5-4 and TRBJ2-7, is ETGVTQSPTHLIKTRGQQVTLRCSSQSGHNTVSWYQQALGQGPQFIFQYYREEENGRGNFPPRFSGLQFPNYSSELNVNALELDDSALYLCASSLWSGGPYEQYFGPGTRLTVT.

The chain has TRBV5-1 and TRBJ1-2, with 10 positions matching TRBD1. Germline V gene sequence: CDR1 SGHRS, CDR2 YFSETQ. V was pared by 0 bases and J by 8 bases, with 7 bases of the junction left unmatched. The CDR3 length is 15 residues. The CDR3 here is CASSLGETGGRGYTF. The CDR3 DNA is TGCGCCAGCAGCTTGGGGGAGACAGGGGGCAGGGGCTACACCTTC.

This clone was seen a handful of times. CDR3 protein: CASSRGGKNIATNEKLFF. Written as DNA, the CDR3 is TGCGCCAGCAGCCGAGGAGGGAAAAATATCGCAACTAATGAAAAACTGTTTTTT. This chain links TRBV4-1 with TRBJ1-4; no firm D call. The CDR3 covers 18 residues. Germline lookup yields CDR1 MGHRA and CDR2 YSYEKL. Trimming shortened V by 4 bases and J by 0 bases, and 18 bases separated the two germline ends.

This clone was counted a single time. V usage is TRBV6-5 and J usage is TRBJ1-1, with TRBD1 as a possible D gene (6 bases). Trimming took off 6 bases at V and 0 bases at J, with 11 bases between the two ends. This CDR3 is built from 14 residues. Germline-derived CDR1 and CDR2 are MNHEY and SVGAGI. CDR3 region: CASSRQVLNTEAFF. DNA of the CDR3: TGTGCCAGCAGCCGACAGGTTTTGAACACTGAAGCTTTCTTT.

This chain links TRBV6-5 with TRBJ2-7; maybe TRBD2 (6 bases). V was trimmed by 2 bases and J by 4 bases, leaving 15 bases between them. The germline V gene encodes CDR1 MNHEY and CDR2 SVGAGI. The CDR3 extends over 15 amino acids. The CDR3 bases are TGTGCCAGCAGTTACGCCCGACTAGAGAAATACGAGCAGTACTTC. Protein product: CASSYARLEKYEQYF.

The chain couples TRBV18 to TRBJ2-7; weak D call: TRBD1 (5 bases). The CDR3 has 14 residues. Germline V lookup: CDR1 KGHSH, CDR2 LQKENI. The V end lost 0 bases, the J end lost 1 base, and 7 bases lay between the germline ends. The CDR3 DNA is TGTGCCAGCTCACCACCGGGGCAGTCCTACGAGCAGTACTTC. Its protein is CASSPPGQSYEQYF.

This chain connects TRBV4-3 to TRBJ2-1; D possibly corresponds to TRBD1 (6 bases). Germline V gene sequence: CDR1 LGHNA, CDR2 YSLEER. The V end lost 2 bases, the J end lost 0 bases, and 14 bases lay between the germline ends. This CDR3 region has 17 residues. The CDR3 here is CASSQNTDSLSYNEQFF. CDR3 coding DNA: TGCGCCAGCAGCCAAAATACGGACAGCCTCTCCTACAATGAGCAGTTCTTC.

V is TRBV5-1 and J is TRBJ1-3; D gene ambiguous. V shed 4 bases and J shed 0 bases, with 14 bases lying between them. CDR1 is SGHRS, CDR2 YFSETQ, per germline. The CDR3 is 16 amino acids. The CDR3 sequence is CASSLSTEFSGNTIYF. In DNA form, the CDR3 reads TGCGCCAGCAGCCTTTCCACAGAGTTCTCTGGAAACACCATATATTTT.

The CDR3 sequence: CASSPRSGAGGDTQYF. The CDR3, as DNA: TGTGCCAGCAGCCCAAGGTCGGGAGCCGGAGGGGATACGCAGTATTTT. This rearrangement joins TRBV7-9 to TRBJ2-3, with D perhaps matching TRBD2 (6 bases). V dropped 5 bases and J dropped 6 bases, with 21 bases sitting between them. The germline V gene encodes CDR1 SEHNR and CDR2 FQNEAQ (reference sequence). The CDR3 has 16 amino acids.